Detailed here is one T cell receptor (beta chain). No cognate antigen has been identified for it. Per-nucleotide qualities are absent, and no much larger clonotype sits a single base away. Using the deep immunoSEQ assay, TCR CDR3 regions were amplified from genomic DNA by multiplex PCR. Extracted genomic DNA from each cell subset was distributed evenly across all wells of several immunoSEQ 96-well plates, and each plate was treated as a replicate. For sorted subsets, approximately 190 ng of genomic DNA, equivalent to tens of thousands of T cell genomes, went into each replicate PCR. The purified libraries were quantified using a Qubit 3.0 fluorometer, sized with a Bioanalyzer 2100, and then quantified again using the KAPA Library Quantification kit. Each immunoSEQ 96-well plate was sequenced on its own single-read 150-cycle Illumina NextSeq 550 flow cell. The paper's data handling went like this. Because the immunoSEQ output held only junctional sequences and lacked quality scores, the filtering could not match the filtering applied to full-length reads. Sequences were annotated with PyIR, a Python wrapper for IgBLAST v1.9, using IMGT germline references to assign V/J genes and CDR3. Reads with weak V/J assignments (E-value above 1e-6), missing CDR3, stop codons, out-of-frame junctions, or ambiguous translated residues were removed. V3J clonotypes were defined as sequences sharing the same inferred V gene, J gene, and CDR3 amino acid sequence. Percentage overlap between repertoires was computed as shared unique clonotypes divided by the size of the smaller repertoire. RTK rarefaction, the Chao1 estimator, and Recon v2.1 estimates of unobserved clonotypes were used to assess repertoire richness. Generation probabilities were computed with OLGA for all TCRbeta clonotypes obtained by the gDNA method from four donors. TCRdb's version of the immuneACCESS table is confined to in-frame rearrangements and falls short of the full clone set. An unresolved V gene accounts for under half of the shortfall where checked; the remainder is of unknown origin. V and J calls and clone size are copied from that table; D and trimming were computed from the DNA. This sample lists some 1,100,000 clones; around 82% were detected once. Approximately 0.56% of the sample comes from the top ten.

This record belongs to a study of shared clonotypes between healthy human individuals (TCRdb year 2020). In terms of the full investigation: The cohort included a few men and a couple of women between 18 and 49 years of age. Per donor, three plates each were used for CD4 naive and CD4 memory, two for CD8 naive, and one for CD8 memory. The study deeply sequenced blood TCR repertoires of roughly five healthy adults to estimate repertoire size and the extent of clonotype sharing between individuals. To increase sequencing depth and limit assay-specific biases, different laboratories used diverse techniques to prepare libraries and sequence TCR repertoires. Each donor's leukapheresis produced roughly between roughly 0.94 and 9.5 billion PBMCs. The investigation overall reported the following: Because the study included a small number of donors, the genetic and exposure-history diversity represented was limited. Incomplete sequencing was indicated by rarefaction of sorted-subset datasets, despite the large sequencing depth. Clonotypes shared by all four sorted-subset donors showed higher generation probabilities than non-shared clonotypes. Only blood was sampled, and tissue TCR repertoires likely differ from those in blood. Sharing across a few donors was observed for approximately 4.6% of naive CD4, around 3.5% of naive CD8, about 2.5% of memory CD4, and over 0.3% of memory CD8 clonotypes. Larger estimated clonotype richness was generally found for naive subsets than for memory subsets. Based on pairwise subsampling, the degree of clonotype sharing among donors was expected to be affected by sequencing depth.

At the junction V is shortened by 6 bases and J by 11 bases, with 22 bases in between. The CDR3 goes from the cysteine to the phenylalanine over 14 residues. Only the CDR3 portion is preserved as DNA: 42 bases, with reading frame beginning at the first base. Sequences MNHEY (CDR1) and SVGAGI (CDR2) are obtained from the germline V gene. The donors were healthy, HIV-negative adults with no recently reported acute infections or vaccinations. Every donor was a Caucasian adult residing in Nashville, Tennessee, USA. Magnetic negative selection was used to enrich CD4+ T cells, after which naive cells were positively selected on CD45RA and the negative fraction became the memory subset. After blood collection by leukapheresis, PBMCs were isolated using Ficoll-Histopaque density gradient centrifugation and then cryopreserved in the vapor phase of liquid nitrogen. Analytical flow cytometry was used to check the purity and quantity of each magnetically sorted T cell population. Genomic DNA was isolated from each sorted fraction and quantified by UV absorbance on a Nanodrop 2000c.

This clonotype originated in a man aged 18 to 29 in good health. Some clones in this sample may be carry-over from other donors' samples. The specimen was memory CD4+ T cells from PBMCs. The sample's cell subset or site label, decoded: CD45RA-negative fraction. The receptor chain draws on TRBV6-5 and TRBJ1-1, with a weak D call of TRBD1 (6 bases match). The CDR3 is CASSFGAGALGAFF. DNA sequence: TGTGCCAGCAGCTTTGGGGCAGGGGCCTTGGGTGCTTTCTTT.